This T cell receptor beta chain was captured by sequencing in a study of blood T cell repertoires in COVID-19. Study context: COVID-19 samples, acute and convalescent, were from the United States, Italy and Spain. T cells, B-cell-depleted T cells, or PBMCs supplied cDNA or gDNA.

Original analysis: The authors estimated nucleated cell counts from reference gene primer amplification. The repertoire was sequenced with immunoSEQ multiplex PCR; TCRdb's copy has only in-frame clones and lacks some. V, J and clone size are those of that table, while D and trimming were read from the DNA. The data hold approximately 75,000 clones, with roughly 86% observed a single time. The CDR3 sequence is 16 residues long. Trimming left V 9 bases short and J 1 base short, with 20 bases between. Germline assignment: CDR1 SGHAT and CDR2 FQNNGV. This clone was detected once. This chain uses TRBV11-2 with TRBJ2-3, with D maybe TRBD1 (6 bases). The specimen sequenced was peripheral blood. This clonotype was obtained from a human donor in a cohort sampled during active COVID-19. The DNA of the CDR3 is TGTGCCAGTACCGACAGGCTCAGTCTGGGCACAGATACGCAGTATTTT. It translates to CASTDRLSLGTDTQYF.